These 11 T cell receptor beta chains originate from one sample sequenced in a study of T-cell reconstitution after alpha-beta-depleted transplantation in children. TCRbeta library preparation incorporated unique molecular identifiers. TCRdb fed the PCR reads into MiXCR, producing one record per CDR3 protein. The sample records roughly 500,000 distinct CDR3 sequences, around 12% being singletons. This material consisted of PBMCs from the stem cell graft donor, taken from the stem cell graft. The receptor set was obtained from a human donor who donated a stem cell graft to a child with combined immunodeficiency.

This sequence joins TRBV20-1 and TRBJ2-7, with 13 nucleotides matching TRBD2. CDR1 DFQATT and CDR2 SNEGSKA come from the germline V gene (reference sequence). The CDR3 length is 14 residues. V gave up 3 bases and J gave up 4 bases; unmatched junction bases: 3. The CDR3 sequence: CSASPGLAGYEQYF. The DNA of the CDR3 is TGCAGTGCTAGTCCGGGACTAGCGGGATACGAGCAGTACTTC.

This clonotype has at least ten counts. This chain connects TRBV12-3 or TRBV12-4 to TRBJ1-2; D might be TRBD1 (6 bases). The CDR3 consists of 12 residues. V gave up 6 bases and J gave up 5 bases, with 10 bases separating them. CDR3 residues: CASSRTVYGYTF. The CDR3 region has the DNA TGTGCCAGCAGCCGGACAGTTTATGGCTACACCTTC.

This clonotype showed up many times. The chain employs TRBV12-3 or TRBV12-4 and TRBJ2-2; no reliable D call. The CDR3 has 15 amino acids. V was shortened by 4 bases and J by 0 bases, with 9 bases between the two germline ends. The CDR3 spells CASSYSIANTGELFF. The CDR3 region has the DNA TGTGCCAGCAGTTACAGTATCGCGAACACCGGGGAGCTGTTTTTT.

The chain carries TRBV5-1 and TRBJ2-7, with D perhaps assigned TRBD1 or TRBD2 (5 bases each). The CDR3 runs 15 residues. The germline CDR1 and CDR2 sequences are SGHRS and YFSETQ. Deletions cut 3 bases from V and 2 bases from J, with 15 bases between. CDR3 protein: CASSWGTKQTYEQYF. CDR3 DNA: TGCGCCAGCAGCTGGGGGACGAAGCAAACCTACGAGCAGTACTTC.

This clonotype was detected only a few times. This rearrangement joins TRBV12-5 to TRBJ2-1; TRBD2 agrees at 12 bases. The CDR3 is 16 amino acids. Germline CDR1 reads LGHNT; CDR2 reads FRNRAP. J gave up 5 bases and V 2 bases, and 4 bases lay outside the gene matches. DNA of the CDR3: TGTGCTAGTGGTTTGCTAGCGGGAGGGCGTCACAATGAGCAGTTCTTC. This codes for CASGLLAGGRHNEQFF.

In its sample, this clonotype was seen a few times. The chain is built from TRBV6-2 or TRBV6-3 and TRBJ2-7; 11 bases match TRBD2. Germline V gene sequence: CDR1 MNHEY, CDR2 SVGEGT. V shed 5 bases and J 3 bases; nucleotides not matched to a gene: 6. The CDR3 contains 15 residues. CDR3 nucleotide sequence: TGTGCCAGCAGTGCCACTAGCGGGAGAATCTACGAGCAGTACTTC. Its protein product is CASSATSGRIYEQYF.

The chain couples TRBV6-5 to TRBJ2-7; 7 nucleotides match TRBD1. This CDR3 spans 15 amino acids. Trimming at V came to 0 bases and at J to 4 bases, leaving 6 bases not matched to a gene. Germline V lookup: CDR1 MNHEY, CDR2 SVGAGI. CDR3 nucleotide sequence: TGTGCCAGCAGTTACTCCTCCGGGACAGCATACGAGCAGTACTTC. Translating it yields CASSYSSGTAYEQYF.

This clonotype was detected only a few times. The chain combines TRBV25-1 with TRBJ2-2, with D tentatively TRBD1 (5 bases). The CDR3 spans 12 residues. Germline assignment: CDR1 MGHDK and CDR2 SYGVNS. Trimming stripped 5 bases from V and 13 bases from J, with 14 bases between. CDR3 sequence (DNA): TGTGCCAGCAGTTCTGGAAGGGGTGGGCTGTTTTTT. Its protein product is CASSSGRGGLFF.

This clonotype showed up just a few times. The V gene is TRBV2, the J gene TRBJ2-5; 7 nucleotides match TRBD1. This CDR3 has 15 amino acids. Trimming at V came to 3 bases and at J to 0 bases, leaving 4 bases not matched to a gene. Germline lookup yields CDR1 SNHLY and CDR2 FYNNEI. CDR3 in amino acids: CASSEEGGYQETQYF. In nucleotides, the CDR3 is TGTGCCAGCAGTGAGGAAGGGGGCTACCAAGAGACCCAGTACTTC.

This clonotype has only a few counts. CDR3 DNA: TGTGCCTGGAGTGTAAAGAGGGGGACGGTGGAGACCCAGTACTTC. It codes for CAWSVKRGTVETQYF. The J gene is TRBJ2-5, the V gene TRBV30; TRBD1 might be the D (6 bases). V was clipped by 0 bases and J by 5 bases, with 16 bases between them. From germline, CDR1 is GTSNPN and CDR2 SVGIG (reference sequence). This CDR3 has 15 amino acids.

This clonotype was recorded a few times. The V call is TRBV7-9, the J call TRBJ2-5; 7 nucleotides match TRBD1. The germline V gene has CDR1 SEHNR and CDR2 FQNEAQ (reference sequence). J was trimmed by 5 bases and V by 8 bases; bases with no gene match: 2. CDR3 size: 11 residues. As DNA, the CDR3 is TGTGCCAGCGAGGGGGCTGAGACCCAGTACTTC. Translation: CASEGAETQYF.